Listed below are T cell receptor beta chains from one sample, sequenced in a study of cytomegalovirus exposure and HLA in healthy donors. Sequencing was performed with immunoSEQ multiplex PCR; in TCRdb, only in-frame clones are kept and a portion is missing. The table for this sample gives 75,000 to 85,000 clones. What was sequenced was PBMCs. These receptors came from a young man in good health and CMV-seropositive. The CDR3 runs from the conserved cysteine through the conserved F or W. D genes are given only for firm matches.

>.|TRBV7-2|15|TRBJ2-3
TGTGCCAGCAGCATACAAAGCGCAATCACAGATACGCAGTATTTT
CASSIQSAITDTQYF
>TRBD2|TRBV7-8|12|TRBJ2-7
TGTGAGGGTACTAGCGGGAGAGACGAGCAGTACTTC
CEGTSGRDEQYF
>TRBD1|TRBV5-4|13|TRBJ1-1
TGTGCCAGCAGCTTCAAGACAGGGGCTGAAGCTTTCTTT
CASSFKTGAEAFF
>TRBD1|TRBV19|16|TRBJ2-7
TGTGCCAGTAGTTTGGCGACAGGGGTTCCATCCTACGAGCAGTACTTC
CASSLATGVPSYEQYF
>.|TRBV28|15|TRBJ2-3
TGTGCCAGCACTTCCAGGGGTAGCGGCACAGATACGCAGTATTTT
CASTSRGSGTDTQYF
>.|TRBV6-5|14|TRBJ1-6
TGTGCCAGCAGTCGCAGCGAGGTCAAGTCACCCCTCCACTTT
CASSRSEVKSPLHF
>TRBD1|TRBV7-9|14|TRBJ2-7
TGTGCCAGCAGCCCGGGACAGGGAGCCTACGAGCAGTACTTC
CASSPGQGAYEQYF
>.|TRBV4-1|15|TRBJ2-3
TGCGCCAGCAGCCGAGCCCCGGGAAGGACAGATACGCAGTATTTT
CASSRAPGRTDTQYF
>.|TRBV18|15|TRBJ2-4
TGTGCCAGCTCACCCGGGGGGGACAGAGGCCACATTCAGTACTTC
CASSPGGDRGHIQYF
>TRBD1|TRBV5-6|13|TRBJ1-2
TGTGCCAGCAGCTCTGGGACAGGGAATGGCTACACCTTC
CASSSGTGNGYTF
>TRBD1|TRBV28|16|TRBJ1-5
TGTGCCAGCAGTCCTCCAAGACAGGGTCTTAGTCAGCCCCAGCATTTT
CASSPPRQGLSQPQHF
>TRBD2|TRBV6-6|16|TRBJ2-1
TGTGCCAGCAGTTACTCGAGCGGGGGGCCCTACAATGAGCAGTTCTTC
CASSYSSGGPYNEQFF
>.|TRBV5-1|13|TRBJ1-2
TGCGCCAGCAGCTCGACAATCGCCTATGGCTACACCTTC
CASSSTIAYGYTF
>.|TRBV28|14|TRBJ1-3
TGTGCCAGCAGTTTATCAGACTCTGGAAACACCATATATTTT
CASSLSDSGNTIYF
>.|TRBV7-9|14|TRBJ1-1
TGTGCCAGCAGCTTAAGCGAGGGGGACACTGAAGCTTTCTTT
CASSLSEGDTEAFF
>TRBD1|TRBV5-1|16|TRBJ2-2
TGCGCCAGCAGCTTCCGGGACAGTGGGAACACCGGGGAGCTGTTTTTT
CASSFRDSGNTGELFF
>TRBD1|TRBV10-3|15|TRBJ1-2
TGTGCCATCAGTGACGCCGGGACAGGCCTCTATGGCTACACCTTC
CAISDAGTGLYGYTF
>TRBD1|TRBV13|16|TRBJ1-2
TGTGCCAGCAGCTTAGGCCGCACAGGGGGCATCTATGGCTACACCTTC
CASSLGRTGGIYGYTF
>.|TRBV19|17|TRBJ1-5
TGTGCCAGTAGTATAGGTGGACAGAGCTTTAGCAATCAGCCCCAGCATTTT
CASSIGGQSFSNQPQHF
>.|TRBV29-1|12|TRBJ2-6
TGCAGCGTTGAATTCCAGGTTGGGGTCCTGACTTTC
CSVEFQVGVLTF
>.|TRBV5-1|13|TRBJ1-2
TGCGCCAGCAGCTTGAGCGGTAACTATGGCTACACCTTC
CASSLSGNYGYTF
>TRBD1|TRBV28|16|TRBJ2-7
TGTGCCAGCAGTTTACCTGACGGACAGGGCCGGGACGAGCAGTACTTC
CASSLPDGQGRDEQYF
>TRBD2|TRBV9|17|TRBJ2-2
TGTGCCAGCAGCGTAGCTAGCGGGGGGGCCGTAACCGGGGAGCTGTTTTTT
CASSVASGGAVTGELFF
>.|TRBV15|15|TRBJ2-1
TGTGCCACCAGCCAAACTGCAAGCTCCTACAATGAGCAGTTCTTC
CATSQTASSYNEQFF
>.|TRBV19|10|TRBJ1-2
TGTGCCAGTAGACAATATGGCTACACCTTC
CASRQYGYTF
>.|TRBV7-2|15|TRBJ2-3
TGTGCCAGCAGGCGGGAACAGGCTAGCACAGATACGCAGTATTTT
CASRREQASTDTQYF
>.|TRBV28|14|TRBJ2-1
TGTGCCAGCAGTTTTACGGAGTACTACAATGAGCAGTTCTTC
CASSFTEYYNEQFF
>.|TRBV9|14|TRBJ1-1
TGTGCCAGCAGCACGGGGGAAGTTAACACTGAAGCTTTCTTT
CASSTGEVNTEAFF
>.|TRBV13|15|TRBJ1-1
TGTGCCAGCAGCCTCGGACAGAATTTGAACACTGAAGCTTTCTTT
CASSLGQNLNTEAFF
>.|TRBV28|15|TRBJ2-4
TGTGCCAGCAGTCCCCCGGGACTAGCCAAAAACATTCAGTACTTC
CASSPPGLAKNIQYF
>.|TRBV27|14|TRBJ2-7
TGTGCCAGCAGTTTTCGAGAGGGAGCCTACGAGCAGTACTTC
CASSFREGAYEQYF
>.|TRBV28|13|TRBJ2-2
TGTGCCAGCAAAGTAGGGACAACCGAGGAGCTGTTTTTT
CASKVGTTEELFF
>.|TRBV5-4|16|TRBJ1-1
TGTGCCAGCCGCCCCGGAGGGCAGGCAAGGTACACTGAAGCTTTCTTT
CASRPGGQARYTEAFF
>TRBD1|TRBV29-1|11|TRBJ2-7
TGCAGCGGCTCACAGGGGAACGAGCAGTACTTC
CSGSQGNEQYF
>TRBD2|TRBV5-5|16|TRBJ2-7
TGTGCCAGCAGCTTCGCCAGCGGGGGCAGCTCCTACGAGCAGTACTTC
CASSFASGGSSYEQYF
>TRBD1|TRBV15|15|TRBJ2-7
TGTGCCACCAGCAGCGACCGGGACAGGGTATACGAGCAGTACTTC
CATSSDRDRVYEQYF
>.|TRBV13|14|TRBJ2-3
TGTGCCAGCAGCTTGGGGCGGAACACAGATACGCAGTATTTT
CASSLGRNTDTQYF
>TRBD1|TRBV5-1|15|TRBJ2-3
TGCGCCAGCAGCCCCGGGACAGGGGAGCGATATACGCAGTATTTT
CASSPGTGERYTQYF
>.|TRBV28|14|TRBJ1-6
TGTGCCAGCAGTAGGACATCCCGGGGGTCACCCCTCCACTTT
CASSRTSRGSPLHF
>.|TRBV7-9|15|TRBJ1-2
TGTGCCAGCAGCTTAGCCCCAGGGGAGAACTATGGCTACACCTTC
CASSLAPGENYGYTF
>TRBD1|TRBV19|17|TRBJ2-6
TGTGCCAGTAGTATAGGGACAGGGTCCTCTGGGGCCAACGTCCTGACTTTC
CASSIGTGSSGANVLTF
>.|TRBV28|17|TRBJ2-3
TGTGCCAGCAGCCCCCCGCTTTGGGGGCAGGGTGGGGATACGCAGTATTTT
CASSPPLWGQGGDTQYF
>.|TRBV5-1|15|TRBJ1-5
TGCGCCAGCAGCTTGTCGACAGGAACAAGTCAGCCCCAGCATTTT
CASSLSTGTSQPQHF
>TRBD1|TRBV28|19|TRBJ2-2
TGTGCCAGCAGTTCAGAGCTTGGGGGACAGGGTGTAAGGACCGGGGAGCTGTTTTTT
CASSSELGGQGVRTGELFF
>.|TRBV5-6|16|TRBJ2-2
TGTGCCAGCAGCTCGGTCCATCAAAGGGGCACCGGGGAGCTGTTTTTT
CASSSVHQRGTGELFF
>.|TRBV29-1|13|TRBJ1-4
TGCAGCGGGAAGTACCCTGGAGGGGAAAAACTGTTTTTT
CSGKYPGGEKLFF
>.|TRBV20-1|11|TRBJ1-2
TGCAGTGCTGGGACAAGCTATGGCTACACCTTC
CSAGTSYGYTF
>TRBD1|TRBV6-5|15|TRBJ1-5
TGTGCCAGCATGAACAGGGGGGGAACCAATCAGCCCCAGCATTTT
CASMNRGGTNQPQHF
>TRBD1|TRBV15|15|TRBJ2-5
TGTGCCACCAGCTCCCTCCGGGACAGAAAAGAGACCCAGTACTTC
CATSSLRDRKETQYF
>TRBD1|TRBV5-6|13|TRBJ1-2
TGTGCCAGCAACTCCTTAGACAGGGAGATTATCGCCTTC
CASNSLDREIIAF
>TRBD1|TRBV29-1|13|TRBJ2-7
TGCAGCGTTGCGGACAGGAGCTCCTACGAGCAGTACTTC
CSVADRSSYEQYF
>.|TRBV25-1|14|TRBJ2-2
TGTGCCAGCAGGCGGCCGGGGAACACCGGGGAGCTGTTTTTT
CASRRPGNTGELFF
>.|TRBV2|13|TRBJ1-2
TGTGCCAGCAGTGAAAGCGGGAATTATGGCTACACCTTC
CASSESGNYGYTF
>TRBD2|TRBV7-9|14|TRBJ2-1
TGTGCCAGCAGCCTGCGGGAGGGAAACAATGAGCAGTTCTTC
CASSLREGNNEQFF
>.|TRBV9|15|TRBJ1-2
TGTGCCAGCAGCGCACCCGGGACAATTAACTATGGCTACACCTTC
CASSAPGTINYGYTF
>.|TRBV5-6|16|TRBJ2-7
TGTGCCAGCAGCTCGTTACCTCGGGTCCTCTCCTACGAGCAGTACTTC
CASSSLPRVLSYEQYF
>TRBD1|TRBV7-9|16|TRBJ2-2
TGTGCCAGCAGCTCCACCGGGACAGGGAACACCGGGGAGCTGTTTTTT
CASSSTGTGNTGELFF
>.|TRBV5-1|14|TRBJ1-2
TGCGCCAGCAGCCACACAGCCGAAAACTATGGCTACACCTTC
CASSHTAENYGYTF
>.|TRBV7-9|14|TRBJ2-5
TGTGCCAGCAGCTTAGGGACACAGCAAGAGACCCAGTACTTC
CASSLGTQQETQYF